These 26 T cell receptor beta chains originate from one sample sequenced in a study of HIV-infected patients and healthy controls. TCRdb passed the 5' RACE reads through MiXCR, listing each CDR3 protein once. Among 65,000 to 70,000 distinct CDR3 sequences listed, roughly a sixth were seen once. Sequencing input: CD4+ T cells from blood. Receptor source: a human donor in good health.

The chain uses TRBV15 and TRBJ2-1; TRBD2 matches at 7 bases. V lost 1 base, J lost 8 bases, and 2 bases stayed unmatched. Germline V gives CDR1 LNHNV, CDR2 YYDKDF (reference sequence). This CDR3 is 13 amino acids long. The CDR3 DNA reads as TGTGCCACCAGCAGAGTAGCGGGCCATGAGCAGTTCTTC. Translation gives CATSRVAGHEQFF. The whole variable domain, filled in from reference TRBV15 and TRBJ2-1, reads DAMVIQNPRYQVTQFGKPVTLSCSQTLNHNVMYWYQQKSSQAPKLLFHYYDKDFNNEADTPDNFQSRRPNTSFCFLDIRSPGLGDTAMYLCATSRVAGHEQFFGPGTRLTVL.

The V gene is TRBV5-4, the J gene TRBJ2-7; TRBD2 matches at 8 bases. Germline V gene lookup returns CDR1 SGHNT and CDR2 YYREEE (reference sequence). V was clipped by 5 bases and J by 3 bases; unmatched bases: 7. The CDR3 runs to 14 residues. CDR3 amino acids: CASRPQSGGYEQYF. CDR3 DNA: TGTGCCAGCAGACCCCAAAGCGGGGGCTACGAGCAGTACTTC.

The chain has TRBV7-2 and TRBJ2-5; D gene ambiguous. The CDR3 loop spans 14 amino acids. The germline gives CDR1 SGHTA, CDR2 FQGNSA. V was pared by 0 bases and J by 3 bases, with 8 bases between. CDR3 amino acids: CASSLAGMEETQYF. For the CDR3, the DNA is TGTGCCAGCAGCTTAGCGGGGATGGAAGAGACCCAGTACTTC. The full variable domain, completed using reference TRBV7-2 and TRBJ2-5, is GAGVSQSPSNKVTEKGKDVELRCDPISGHTALYWYRQSLGQGLEFLIYFQGNSAPDKSGLPSDRFSAERTGGSVSTLTIQRTQQEDSAVYLCASSLAGMEETQYFGPGTRLLVL.

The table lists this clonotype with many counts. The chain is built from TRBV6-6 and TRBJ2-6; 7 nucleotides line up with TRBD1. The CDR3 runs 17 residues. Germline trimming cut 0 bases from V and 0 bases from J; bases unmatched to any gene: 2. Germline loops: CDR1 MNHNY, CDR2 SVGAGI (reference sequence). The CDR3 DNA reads TGTGCCAGCAGTTACTCGGCAGGGGGCTCTGGGGCCAACGTCCTGACTTTC. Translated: CASSYSAGGSGANVLTF.

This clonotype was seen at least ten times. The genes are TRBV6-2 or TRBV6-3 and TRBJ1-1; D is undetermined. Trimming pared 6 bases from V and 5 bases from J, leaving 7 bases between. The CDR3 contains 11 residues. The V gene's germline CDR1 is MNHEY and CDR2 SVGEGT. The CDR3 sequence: CASRRGTEAFF. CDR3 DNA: TGTGCCAGCAGGCGGGGAACTGAAGCTTTCTTT.

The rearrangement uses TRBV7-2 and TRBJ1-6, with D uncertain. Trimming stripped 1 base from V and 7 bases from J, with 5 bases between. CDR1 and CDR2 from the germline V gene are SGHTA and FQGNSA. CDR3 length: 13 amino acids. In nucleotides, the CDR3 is TGTGCCAGCAGCTTAGATCGGAATTCACCCCTCCACTTT. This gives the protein CASSLDRNSPLHF.

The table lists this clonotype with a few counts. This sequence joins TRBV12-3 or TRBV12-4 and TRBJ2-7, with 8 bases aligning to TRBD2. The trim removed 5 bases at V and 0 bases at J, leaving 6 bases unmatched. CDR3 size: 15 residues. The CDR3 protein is CASSNSGASSYEQYF. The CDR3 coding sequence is TGTGCCAGCAGTAATAGCGGGGCCTCCTCCTACGAGCAGTACTTC.

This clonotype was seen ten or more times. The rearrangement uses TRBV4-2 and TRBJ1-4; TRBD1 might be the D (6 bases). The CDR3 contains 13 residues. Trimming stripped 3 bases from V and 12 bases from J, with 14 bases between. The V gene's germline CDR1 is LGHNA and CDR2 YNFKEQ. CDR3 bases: TGTGCCAGCAGCCAGGGAGACAGGACCCAACTGTTTTTT. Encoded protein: CASSQGDRTQLFF.

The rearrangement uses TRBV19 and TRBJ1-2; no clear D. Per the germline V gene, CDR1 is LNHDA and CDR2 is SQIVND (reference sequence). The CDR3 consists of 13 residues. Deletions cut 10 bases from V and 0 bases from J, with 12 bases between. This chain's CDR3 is CATPPNPNYGYTF. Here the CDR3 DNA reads TGTGCCACCCCCCCAAATCCTAACTATGGCTACACCTTC.

CDR3 sequence: CASSYRLEKETQYF. The DNA of the CDR3 is TGTGCCAGCAGCTACAGACTAGAAAAAGAGACCCAGTACTTC. The chain links TRBV11-2 to TRBJ2-5; possibly TRBD2 for D (6 bases). The V gene's germline CDR1 is SGHAT and CDR2 FQNNGV. V was shortened by 4 bases and J by 3 bases, with 12 bases between the two germline ends. The CDR3 is 14 amino acids.

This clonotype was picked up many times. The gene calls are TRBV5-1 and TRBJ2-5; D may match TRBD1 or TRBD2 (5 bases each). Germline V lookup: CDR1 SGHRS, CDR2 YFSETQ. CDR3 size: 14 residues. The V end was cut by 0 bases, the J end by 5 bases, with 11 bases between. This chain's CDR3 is CASSLVAGSETQYF. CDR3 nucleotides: TGCGCCAGCAGCTTGGTAGCAGGGAGCGAGACCCAGTACTTC.

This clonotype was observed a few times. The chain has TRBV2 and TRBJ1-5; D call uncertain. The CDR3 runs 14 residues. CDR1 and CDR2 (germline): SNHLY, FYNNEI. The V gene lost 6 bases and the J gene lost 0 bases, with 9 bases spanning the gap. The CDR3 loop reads CASRSSLSNQPQHF. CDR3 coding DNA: TGTGCCAGCAGGTCCAGCCTTAGCAATCAGCCCCAGCATTTT.

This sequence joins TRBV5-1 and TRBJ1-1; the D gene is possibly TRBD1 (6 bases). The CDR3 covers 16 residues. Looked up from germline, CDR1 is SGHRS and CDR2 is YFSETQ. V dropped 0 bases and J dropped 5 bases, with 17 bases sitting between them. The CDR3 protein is CASSLEAGVLVTEAFF. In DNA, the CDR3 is TGCGCCAGCAGCTTGGAGGCAGGGGTGCTTGTAACTGAAGCTTTCTTT.

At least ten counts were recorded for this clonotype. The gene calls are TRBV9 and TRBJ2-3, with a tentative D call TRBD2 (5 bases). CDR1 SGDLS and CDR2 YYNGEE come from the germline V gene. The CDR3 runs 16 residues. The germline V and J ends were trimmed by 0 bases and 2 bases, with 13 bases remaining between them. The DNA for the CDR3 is TGTGCCAGCAGCGTAGGGTCGACTACCGACACAGATACGCAGTATTTT. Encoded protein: CASSVGSTTDTDTQYF.

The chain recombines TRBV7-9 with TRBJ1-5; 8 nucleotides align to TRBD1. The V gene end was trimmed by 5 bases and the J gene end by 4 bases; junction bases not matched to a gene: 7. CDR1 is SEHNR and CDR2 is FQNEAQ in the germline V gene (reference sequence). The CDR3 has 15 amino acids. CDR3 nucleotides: TGTGCCAGCAGCCGGACAGGGTCGGAGAATCAGCCCCAGCATTTT. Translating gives CASSRTGSENQPQHF.

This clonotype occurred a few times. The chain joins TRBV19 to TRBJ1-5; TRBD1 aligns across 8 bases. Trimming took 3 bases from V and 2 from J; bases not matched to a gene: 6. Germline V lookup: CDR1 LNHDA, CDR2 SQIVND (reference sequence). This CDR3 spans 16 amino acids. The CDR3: CASSIQPGQGNQPQHF. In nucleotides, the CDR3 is TGTGCCAGTAGTATTCAACCGGGACAGGGCAATCAGCCCCAGCATTTT.

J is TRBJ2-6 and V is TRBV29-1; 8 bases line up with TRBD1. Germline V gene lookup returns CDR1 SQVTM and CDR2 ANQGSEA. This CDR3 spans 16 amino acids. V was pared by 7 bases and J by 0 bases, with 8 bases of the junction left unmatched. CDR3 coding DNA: TGCAGCGCAGGAGGACAGGGATTCTCTGGGGCCAACGTCCTGACTTTC. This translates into CSAGGQGFSGANVLTF.

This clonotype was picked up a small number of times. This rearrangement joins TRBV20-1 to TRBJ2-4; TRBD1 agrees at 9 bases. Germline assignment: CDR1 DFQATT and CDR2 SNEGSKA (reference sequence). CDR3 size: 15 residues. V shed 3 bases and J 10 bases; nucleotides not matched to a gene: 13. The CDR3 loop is CSASTLGQGKGIQYF. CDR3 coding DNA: TGCAGTGCTAGCACGCTGGGACAGGGCAAAGGGATTCAGTACTTC.

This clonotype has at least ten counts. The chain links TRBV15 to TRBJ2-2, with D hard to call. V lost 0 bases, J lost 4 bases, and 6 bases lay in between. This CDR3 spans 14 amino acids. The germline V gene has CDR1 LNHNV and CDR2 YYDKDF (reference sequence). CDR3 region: CATSRDFATGELFF. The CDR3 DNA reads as TGTGCCACCAGCAGAGATTTCGCCACCGGGGAGCTGTTTTTT.

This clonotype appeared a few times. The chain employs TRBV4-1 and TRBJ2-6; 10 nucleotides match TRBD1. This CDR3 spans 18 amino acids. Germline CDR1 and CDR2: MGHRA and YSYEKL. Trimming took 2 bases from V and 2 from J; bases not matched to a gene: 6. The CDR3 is CASSQKGDRGTGANVLTF. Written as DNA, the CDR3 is TGCGCCAGCAGCCAAAAGGGGGACAGGGGAACTGGGGCCAACGTCCTGACTTTC.

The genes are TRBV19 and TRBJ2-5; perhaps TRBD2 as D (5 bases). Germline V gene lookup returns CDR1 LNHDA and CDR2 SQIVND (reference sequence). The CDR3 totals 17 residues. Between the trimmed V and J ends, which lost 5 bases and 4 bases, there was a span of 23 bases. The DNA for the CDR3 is TGTGCCAGTAGTCCGGCCAGCCTGGGAGAGTCGGGAGAGACCCAGTACTTC. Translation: CASSPASLGESGETQYF.

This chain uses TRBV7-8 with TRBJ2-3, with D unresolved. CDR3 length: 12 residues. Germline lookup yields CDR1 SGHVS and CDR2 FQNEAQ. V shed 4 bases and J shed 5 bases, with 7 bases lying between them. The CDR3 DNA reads TGTGCCAGCAGCTCCCCGGGAGATACGCAGTATTTT. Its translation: CASSSPGDTQYF. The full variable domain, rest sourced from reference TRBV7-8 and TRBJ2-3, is GAGVSQSPRYKVAKRGQDVALRCDPISGHVSLFWYQQALGQGPEFLTYFQNEAQLDKSGLPSDRFFAERPEGSVSTLKIQRTQQEDSAVYLCASSSPGDTQYFGPGTRLTVL.

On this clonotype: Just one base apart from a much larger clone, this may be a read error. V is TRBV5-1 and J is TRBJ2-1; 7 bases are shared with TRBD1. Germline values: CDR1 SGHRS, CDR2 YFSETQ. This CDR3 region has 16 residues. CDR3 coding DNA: TGCGCCAGCAGCTTTCTCCGGACAGGCGATTACAATGAGCGGTTCTTC. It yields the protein CASSFLRTGDYNERFF.

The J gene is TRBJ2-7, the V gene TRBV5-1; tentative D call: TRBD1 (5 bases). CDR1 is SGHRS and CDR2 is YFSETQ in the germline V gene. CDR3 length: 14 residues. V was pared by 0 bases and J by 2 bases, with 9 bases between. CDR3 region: CASSLDARAYEQYF. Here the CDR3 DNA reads TGCGCCAGCAGCTTGGATGCCAGGGCCTACGAGCAGTACTTC.

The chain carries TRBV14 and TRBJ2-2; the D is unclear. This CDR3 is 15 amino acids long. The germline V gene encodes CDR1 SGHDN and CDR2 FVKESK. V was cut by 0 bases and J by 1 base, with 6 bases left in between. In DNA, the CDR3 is TGTGCCAGCAGCCAAGAAGCCTGGAACACCGGGGAGCTGTTTTTT. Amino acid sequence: CASSQEAWNTGELFF.

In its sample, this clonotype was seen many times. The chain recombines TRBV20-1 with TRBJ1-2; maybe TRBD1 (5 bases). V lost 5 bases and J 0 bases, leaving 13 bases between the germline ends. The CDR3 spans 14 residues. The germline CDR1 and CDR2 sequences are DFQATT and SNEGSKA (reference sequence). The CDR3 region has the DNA TGCAGTGCTTGGGCTCCGACAGCTAACTATGGCTACACCTTC. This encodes CSAWAPTANYGYTF.